The 27 T cell receptor beta chains listed next were all sequenced from one sample in a study of cytomegalovirus exposure and HLA in healthy donors. Researchers ran the PCR with 60 Vbeta and 13 Jbeta primers. The assay was immunoSEQ multiplex PCR, and TCRdb's table has in-frame clones only and misses some. The sample includes 140,000 or so clones, just under 85% of them seen just once. Sequenced: PBMCs. These receptors were collected from a woman aged 55-69 years in good health and CMV-seropositive.

The chain's CDR3 is CASSLTRDKDTEAFF. The CDR3 coding sequence is TGTGCCAGCAGCCTTACCCGGGACAAGGACACTGAAGCTTTCTTT. The V call is TRBV7-2, the J call TRBJ1-1; maybe TRBD1 (6 bases). The V gene's germline CDR1 is SGHTA and CDR2 FQGNSA. V dropped 5 bases and J dropped 3 bases, with 16 bases sitting between them. The CDR3 has 15 amino acids.

The rearrangement joins TRBV27 to TRBJ2-7, with D perhaps matching TRBD1 (6 bases). CDR1 is MNHEY and CDR2 is SMNVEV in the germline V gene (reference sequence). There are 15 residues in the CDR3. The V gene lost 6 bases and the J gene lost 3 bases, with 18 bases spanning the gap. CDR3 DNA: TGTGCCAGCAGCTTGCGGCTCGGGACACACTACGAGCAGTACTTC. This encodes CASSLRLGTHYEQYF.

V gene TRBV4-2 combines with J gene TRBJ1-2; no reliable D call. Germline CDR1 is LGHNA and CDR2 is YNFKEQ. Trimming took off 4 bases at V and 8 bases at J, with 23 bases between the two ends. The CDR3 contains 16 residues. The CDR3 DNA reads as TGTGCCAGCAGCCTAACGGACCCACACAACAGCGGCGGCTACACCTTC. It specifies CASSLTDPHNSGGYTF.

This clone has just one count. V and J are TRBV14 and TRBJ1-1; 9 bases align to TRBD1. The length of the CDR3 is 15 residues. The V gene end was trimmed by 4 bases and the J gene end by 2 bases; junction bases not matched to a gene: 5. The V gene's germline CDR1 is SGHDN and CDR2 FVKESK. CDR3 coding DNA: TGTGCCAGCAGCCTTAGGACAGGGGCTAACACTGAAGCTTTCTTT. It yields the protein CASSLRTGANTEAFF.

The chain links TRBV4-1 to TRBJ1-5; perhaps TRBD1 as D (6 bases). The CDR3 consists of 15 residues. Trimming removed 2 bases from V and 9 bases from J, with 17 bases in between. Germline V CDR1 and CDR2: MGHRA, YSYEKL. The CDR3 loop is CASSQTNRDLGPQHF. In DNA form, the CDR3 reads TGCGCCAGCAGCCAAACTAACAGGGATTTAGGGCCCCAGCATTTT.

The chain carries TRBV19 and TRBJ2-1, with 11 bases identical to TRBD2. Germline V gene sequence: CDR1 LNHDA, CDR2 SQIVND (reference sequence). V lost 6 bases and J lost 4; bases outside the gene matches: 17. The CDR3 totals 19 residues. The CDR3, as DNA: TGTGCCAGTAGGGAATGGGGGACTAGCGGACAAACAGCATACAATGAGCAGTTCTTC. This encodes CASREWGTSGQTAYNEQFF. Full variable domain (rest looked up from reference TRBV19 and TRBJ2-1): DGGITQSPKYLFRKEGQNVTLSCEQNLNHDAMYWYRQDPGQGLRLIYYSQIVNDFQKGDIAEGYSVSREKKESFPLTVTSAQKNPTAFYLCASREWGTSGQTAYNEQFFGPGTRLTVL.

This chain connects TRBV5-8 to TRBJ1-4, with 10 bases fitting TRBD1. Germline assignment: CDR1 SGHTS and CDR2 YDEGEE. Trimming at V came to 4 bases and at J to 2 bases, leaving 5 bases not matched to a gene. The CDR3 sequence is 16 residues long. CDR3 coding DNA: TGTGCCAGCAGCGGTGGGACAGGGGTCACTAATGAAAAACTGTTTTTT. Translation: CASSGGTGVTNEKLFF.

This chain connects TRBV14 to TRBJ2-1; 7 positions match TRBD2. Per germline, CDR1 SGHDN and CDR2 FVKESK. Losses at the gene ends were 0 bases for V and 6 bases for J; bases not matched to a gene: 2. CDR3 size: 14 residues. CDR3 amino acids: CASSQERGSNEQFF. CDR3 nucleotide sequence: TGTGCCAGCAGCCAAGAGCGGGGGAGCAATGAGCAGTTCTTC. The entire variable domain, with the rest obtained from reference TRBV14 and TRBJ2-1, is as follows: EAGVTQFPSHSVIEKGQTVTLRCDPISGHDNLYWYRRVMGKEIKFLLHFVKESKQDESGMPNNRFLAERTGGTYSTLKVQPAELEDSGVYFCASSQERGSNEQFFGPGTRLTVL.

The V call is TRBV25-1, the J call TRBJ2-1, with a possible D match to TRBD2 (6 bases). Deletions cut 2 bases from V and 12 bases from J, with 29 bases between. Germline loops: CDR1 MGHDK, CDR2 SYGVNS. This CDR3 is 18 amino acids long. In DNA, the CDR3 is TGTGCCAGCAGTGAAGAGTGGGGGGAAGCGATCCCTCTGGGAAGGCAGTTCTTC. Its protein product is CASSEEWGEAIPLGRQFF.

This chain connects TRBV9 to TRBJ2-3, with a tentative D call TRBD2 (6 bases). The V end lost 4 bases, the J end lost 6 bases, and 12 bases lay between the germline ends. CDR1 is SGDLS and CDR2 is YYNGEE in the germline V gene. There are 13 residues in the CDR3. CDR3 DNA sequence: TGTGCCAGCAGCCTTAACCGGGGGGATACGCAGTATTTT. Its translation is CASSLNRGDTQYF.

This clone turned up a few times. This chain links TRBV7-2 with TRBJ2-3; tentative D call: TRBD1 (5 bases). V shed 0 bases and J shed 5 bases, with 21 bases lying between them. In germline, CDR1 is SGHTA, CDR2 FQGNSA. This CDR3 region has 18 residues. The CDR3 coding sequence is TGTGCCAGCAGCTTAGCGCGCATGGGCAGGGAACCCAGAGATACGCAGTATTTT. Protein product: CASSLARMGREPRDTQYF.

J is TRBJ2-7 and V is TRBV11-3; possibly TRBD2 for D (5 bases). The CDR3 loop spans 13 amino acids. Germline CDR1 and CDR2: SGHNT and YENEEA. Between the trimmed V and J ends, which lost 0 bases and 4 bases, there was a span of 7 bases. In nucleotides, the CDR3 is TGTGCCAGCAGCTTAGATTCGGGGTACGAGCAGTACTTC. Translation gives CASSLDSGYEQYF.

Turning to this clone: Different DNA sequences within this sample yield the same CDR3. The chain has TRBV27 and TRBJ2-1; 10 nucleotides line up with TRBD2. The germline CDR1 and CDR2 sequences are MNHEY and SMNVEV (reference sequence). This CDR3 is 15 amino acids long. Trimming at V came to 4 bases and at J to 3 bases, leaving 3 bases not matched to a gene. CDR3 residues: CASSSIAGGYNEQFF. CDR3 bases: TGTGCCAGCAGTTCTATAGCGGGAGGCTACAATGAGCAGTTCTTC.

This clone has more than one count but fewer than ten. The chain is built from TRBV14 and TRBJ2-1; D ambiguous. V was trimmed by 5 bases and J by 7 bases, leaving 9 bases between them. Germline V lookup: CDR1 SGHDN, CDR2 FVKESK. There are 12 residues in the CDR3. The CDR3 here is CASSLFMNEQFF. DNA of the CDR3: TGTGCCAGCAGCTTATTTATGAATGAGCAGTTCTTC.

The rearrangement links TRBV14 to TRBJ2-5; TRBD1 aligns across 8 bases. This CDR3 is built from 16 residues. V gave up 0 bases and J gave up 4 bases; unmatched junction bases: 7. Germline assignment: CDR1 SGHDN and CDR2 FVKESK. The CDR3 sequence: CASSQEYSRGRETQYF. For the CDR3, the DNA is TGTGCCAGCAGCCAAGAATACAGCAGGGGGCGAGAGACCCAGTACTTC.

The chain couples TRBV20-1 to TRBJ2-5; TRBD1 is a possible D gene (5 bases). The length of the CDR3 is 11 residues. Germline V gene data show CDR1 as DFQATT and CDR2 as SNEGSKA (reference sequence). V gave up 6 bases and J gave up 5 bases, with 10 bases separating them. CDR3 coding DNA: TGCAGTGCGGTCGCAGGGGAGACCCAGTACTTC. Translating gives CSAVAGETQYF.

The chain joins TRBV30 to TRBJ2-2; 7 bases are shared with TRBD2. Germline CDR1 and CDR2: GTSNPN and SVGIG (reference sequence). This CDR3 contains 13 residues. Trimming removed 3 bases from V and 4 bases from J; junction bases left unmatched: 2. CDR3 coding DNA: TGTGCCTGGAGCTCTAGCGGCACCGGGGAGCTGTTTTTT. It encodes CAWSSSGTGELFF.

Here the CDR3 DNA reads TGTGCCAGCAGGACCGGGACAGGGGAGGAGACCCAGTACTTC. As protein: CASRTGTGEETQYF. This chain links TRBV7-2 with TRBJ2-5; 10 bases fit TRBD1. V lost 6 bases, J lost 5 bases, and 6 bases stayed unmatched. The CDR3 runs to 14 residues. Germline CDR1 and CDR2: SGHTA and FQGNSA.

V usage is TRBV5-1 and J usage is TRBJ2-2, with D perhaps TRBD1 (6 bases). The V end was cut by 0 bases, the J end by 6 bases, with 9 bases between. The germline V gene encodes CDR1 SGHRS and CDR2 YFSETQ. CDR3 size: 14 residues. The CDR3 region is CASSLGAGAGELFF. The CDR3 DNA follows: TGCGCCAGCAGCTTGGGAGCAGGGGCCGGGGAGCTGTTTTTT.

The CDR3 loop is CASSEEGAWEKLFF. The DNA of the CDR3 is TGTGCCAGCAGCGAGGAGGGGGCTTGGGAAAAACTGTTTTTT. V and J are TRBV27 and TRBJ1-4; 7 nucleotides line up with TRBD1. V shed 6 bases and J 8 bases; nucleotides not matched to a gene: 9. The CDR3 runs to 14 residues. Germline V gene sequence: CDR1 MNHEY, CDR2 SMNVEV (reference sequence).

The chain has TRBV28 and TRBJ1-5; D unclear. V was pared by 4 bases and J by 6 bases, with 13 bases between. Germline V gives CDR1 MDHEN, CDR2 SYDVKM. This CDR3 is built from 14 residues. The CDR3 DNA follows: TGTGCCAGCAGTTCCCTGACAATCGGTCAGCCCCAGCATTTT. This gives the protein CASSSLTIGQPQHF.

The chain joins TRBV4-2 to TRBJ1-2; the match to TRBD1 covers 9 bases. Germline CDR1 reads LGHNA; CDR2 reads YNFKEQ. The CDR3 totals 16 residues. Losses at the gene ends were 3 bases for V and 1 base for J; bases not matched to a gene: 6. This chain's CDR3 is CASSQTPDRGNYGYTF. The CDR3 nucleotides read TGTGCCAGCAGCCAGACCCCGGACAGGGGTAACTATGGCTACACCTTC.

This chain connects TRBV29-1 to TRBJ2-7; 7 nucleotides agree with TRBD2. Germline trimming cut 6 bases from V and 6 bases from J; bases unmatched to any gene: 14. CDR1 is SQVTM and CDR2 is ANQGSEA in the germline V gene. CDR3 length: 14 amino acids. CDR3 protein: CSVAGLGEGSEQYF. As DNA, the CDR3 is TGCAGCGTCGCCGGACTAGGAGAGGGCTCCGAGCAGTACTTC.

CDR3: CASSDVVSSGNTIYF. The CDR3 DNA reads TGTGCCAGCAGTGACGTTGTCAGCTCTGGAAACACCATATATTTT. This chain uses TRBV6-4 with TRBJ1-3, with D uncertain. CDR3 length equals 15 residues. Germline V gene sequence: CDR1 MRHNA, CDR2 SNTAGT. The V end was cut by 2 bases, the J end by 0 bases, with 8 bases between.

The J gene is TRBJ2-7, the V gene TRBV30; 7 bases align to TRBD1. There are 14 residues in the CDR3. Germline values: CDR1 GTSNPN, CDR2 SVGIG (reference sequence). With V trimmed by 0 bases and J by 4 bases, 6 bases remained unmatched. As DNA, the CDR3 is TGTGCCTGGAGTGTAGGAACAGGGGAGTACGAGCAGTACTTC. Protein product: CAWSVGTGEYEQYF. Together with reference TRBV30 and TRBJ2-7, the CDR3 gives the full variable domain: SQTIHQWPATLVQPVGSPLSLECTVEGTSNPNLYWYRQAAGRGLQLLFYSVGIGQISSEVPQNLSASRPQDRQFILSSKKLLLSDSGFYLCAWSVGTGEYEQYFGPGTRLTVT.

This clone appeared a single time. The rearrangement joins TRBV5-1 to TRBJ2-5; perhaps TRBD1 as D (5 bases). Germline V gives CDR1 SGHRS, CDR2 YFSETQ. Trimming removed 6 bases at V and 2 bases at J, with 11 bases between. This CDR3 contains 13 residues. CDR3 residues: CASTFQGQETQYF. In DNA, the CDR3 is TGCGCCAGCACCTTTCAGGGACAAGAGACCCAGTACTTC.

This sequence joins TRBV7-2 and TRBJ2-7; D may be TRBD1 (6 bases). This CDR3 is built from 15 residues. The V gene lost 5 bases and the J gene lost 4 bases, with 18 bases spanning the gap. CDR1 and CDR2 (germline): SGHTA, FQGNSA. The CDR3 nucleotides are TGTGCCAGCAGCCCTAGTCAACAGGGTGGGTACGAGCAGTACTTC. It yields the protein CASSPSQQGGYEQYF.